The 11 T cell receptor beta chains given below trace back to one sample, sequenced in a study of CD8+CD57+ T cells in acquired aplastic anemia. The TCR beta profiling, which covered VDJ combination and CDR3 sequence, was carried out using genomic DNA as the template. MiXCR was run by TCRdb on the reads, yielding one entry per CDR3 protein. This table holds hundreds of thousands of distinct CDR3 sequences, roughly 64% found once. Sequences were obtained from sorted CD4+, CD8+, or CD8+CD57+ T cells (not recorded which) from PBMCs. The receptors originated from a human donor in good health, serving as a control.

The rearrangement uses TRBV18 and TRBJ1-1, with D possibly being TRBD1 (6 bases). The CDR3 length is 16 residues. CDR1 and CDR2 from the germline V gene are KGHSH and LQKENI. V shed 0 bases and J shed 4 bases, with 15 bases lying between them. The CDR3 protein is CASSPPTRGRGTEAFF. For the CDR3, the DNA is TGTGCCAGCTCACCACCGACCAGGGGAAGGGGCACTGAAGCTTTCTTT.

On this clonotype: The junction departs from germline at one end; a sequencing error may be responsible. V gene TRBV4-2 combines with J gene TRBJ2-1; TRBD1 agrees at 9 bases. Germline V CDR1 and CDR2: LGHNA, YNFKEQ. CDR3 length equals 15 residues. The CDR3 reads CASSGWTGAYNERFF. The CDR3 bases are TGTGCCAGCAGCGGGTGGACAGGGGCATACAATGAGCGGTTCTTC.

A note on this clonotype: The junction and the germline gene differ at one end; a read error may be behind it. This chain uses TRBV20-1 with TRBJ1-5; D unresolved. The CDR3 is 12 residues long. Germline CDR1 and CDR2: DFQATT and SNEGSKA (reference sequence). DNA for the CDR3: TGCAGTGCTAGCCGGACTGACTATGGCCACAATTTT. Its translation: CSASRTDYGHNF.

Comments on this clonotype: A junction boundary mismatches the germline segment, possibly from a read error. The chain uses TRBV20-1 and TRBJ1-1; no clear D. The CDR3 has 11 amino acids. Germline V gene sequence: CDR1 DFQATT, CDR2 SNEGSKA (reference sequence). In DNA form, the CDR3 reads TGCAGTGCTTCCAGTAGTGTCAATCAGCTCTTT. It translates to CSASSSVNQLF.

J is TRBJ2-5 and V is TRBV24-1; D remains unclear. V was clipped by 3 bases and J by 2 bases, with 12 bases between them. This CDR3 region has 15 residues. Germline V gene lookup returns CDR1 KGHDR and CDR2 SFDVKD. The CDR3 bases are TGTGCCACCAGTGATAAAGGAACCCCACAAGAGACCCAGTACTTC. Translating gives CATSDKGTPQETQYF.

The rearrangement joins TRBV7-2 to TRBJ2-5, with TRBD2 matching over 9 bases. Trimming cost V 2 bases and J 14 bases; bases outside gene matches: 15. CDR3 length: 15 amino acids. CDR1 is SGHTA and CDR2 is FQGNSA in the germline V gene. CDR3 DNA sequence: TGTGCCAGCAGCTTAAGGCCAGCGGGGGGCTTCAGCACATACTTC. Its protein product is CASSLRPAGGFSTYF.

On this clonotype itself: The conserved phenylalanine or tryptophan is not found at the CDR3 terminus, so this likely reflects a read error. The V and J genes are TRBV20-1 and TRBJ1-2; possibly TRBD1 for D (5 bases). Germline V lookup: CDR1 DFQATT, CDR2 SNEGSKA (reference sequence). The CDR3 extends over 12 amino acids. V lost 6 bases and J lost 3, with 11 bases in between. The CDR3 DNA follows: TGCAGTGCCTCGGGGGGGGACTATGGCTACACCTAC. Protein product: CSASGGDYGYTY.

This clonotype was seen only once. The chain couples TRBV5-6 to TRBJ2-7, with D perhaps matching TRBD1 or TRBD2 (5 bases each). Trimming cost V 4 bases and J 3 bases, with 14 bases left between them. CDR1 is SGHDT and CDR2 is YYEEEE in the germline V gene. This CDR3 is built from 14 residues. CDR3 region: CASSPTTEGYEQYF. Written as DNA, the CDR3 is TGTGCCAGCAGCCCGACGACAGAGGGCTACGAGCAGTACTTC. Full variable domain (rest looked up from reference TRBV5-6 and TRBJ2-7): DAGVTQSPTHLIKTRGQQVTLRCSPKSGHDTVSWYQQALGQGPQFIFQYYEEEERQRGNFPDRFSGHQFPNYSSELNVNALLLGDSALYLCASSPTTEGYEQYFGPGTRLTVT.

This clonotype was seen more than once but under ten times. A much larger clonotype is one base distant, so this may be a read error. V and J are TRBV7-2 and TRBJ2-7; TRBD2 matches 8 bases. Gene TRBJ2-5 matches the end of the DNA better, so the J call may be wrong. Looked up from germline, CDR1 is SGHTA and CDR2 is FQGNSA. The CDR3 is 15 residues long. CDR3 loop: CASSSFRGGFETQYF. The CDR3 DNA reads as TGTGCCAGCAGCTCCTTCCGCGGGGGGTTTGAGACCCAGTACTTC.

This clonotype came up many times. The V gene is TRBV24-1, the J gene TRBJ2-3; TRBD1 agrees at 8 bases. Germline V gives CDR1 KGHDR, CDR2 SFDVKD. The CDR3 is 14 residues long. The junction had 5 bases not matched to a gene; V was cut back by 5 bases and J by 5 bases. The CDR3 loop reads CATSGPQGVDTQYF. The CDR3 nucleotides are TGTGCCACCAGTGGCCCACAGGGGGTAGATACGCAGTATTTT.

As to this clonotype: The germline gene is not matched at one end of the junction; a read error may be the cause. The V gene is TRBV9, the J gene TRBJ1-2; D is uncertain. The CDR3 is 14 amino acids. Germline CDR1 and CDR2: SGDLS and YYNGEE. The CDR3 DNA is TGTGCCAGCAGCGTAGTAGGCAGCAGCACAGATACGCCCTTC. It encodes CASSVVGSSTDTPF.